This TCR beta chain was identified in a study of T cell repertoires in cytomegalovirus infection. Background on the study: Recently described HLA-C-restricted plus well-studied HLA-B-restricted CMV epitopes were used. TCR beta signatures that were public indicated CMV infection and matching HLA type. The study's findings and limits: CMV-specific HLA-C-restricted TCR beta clonotypes dominated the ex vivo response. Public TCR beta family frequency separated CMV-and-HLA carriers, including in an independent cohort.

V lost 1 base to trimming and J lost 2 bases, with 11 bases between them. Germline V gene lookup returns CDR1 LNHDA and CDR2 SQIVND (reference sequence). CDR3 length: 15 amino acids. TCRdb used MiXCR to reprocess the reads, holding one entry per CDR3 protein. Here the sample spans roughly 80,000 distinct CDR3 sequences, more than 20% being singletons. Points on this clonotype: Its antigen is as yet unknown.

Sequencing was performed on CD8+ T cells from cultured PBMCs, taken from culture after CMV antigen stimulation. The chain is built from TRBV19 and TRBJ1-1, with D possibly TRBD1 on 6 matching bases. The sequence was collected from a human donor in good health (CMV status not recorded). Some clones in this sample may be carry-over from other donors' samples. CDR3 nucleotide sequence: TGTGCCAGTAGTATAGCGGGGGCGAGAAACACTGAAGCTTTCTTT. Translated, it gives CASSIAGARNTEAFF.